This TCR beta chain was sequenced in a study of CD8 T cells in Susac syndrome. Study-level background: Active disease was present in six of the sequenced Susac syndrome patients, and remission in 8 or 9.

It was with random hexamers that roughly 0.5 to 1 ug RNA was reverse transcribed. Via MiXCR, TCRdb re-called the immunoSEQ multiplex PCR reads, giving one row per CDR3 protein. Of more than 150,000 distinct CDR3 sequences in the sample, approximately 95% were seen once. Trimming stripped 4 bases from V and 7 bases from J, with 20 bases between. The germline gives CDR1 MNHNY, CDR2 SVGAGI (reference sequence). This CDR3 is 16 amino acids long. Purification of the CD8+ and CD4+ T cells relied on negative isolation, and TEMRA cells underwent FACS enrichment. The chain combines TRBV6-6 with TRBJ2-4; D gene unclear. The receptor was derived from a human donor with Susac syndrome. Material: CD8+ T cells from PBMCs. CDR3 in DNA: TGTGCCAGCAGTTCCACCGATCGCTTAAATACGAACATTCAGTACTTC. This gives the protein CASSSTDRLNTNIQYF.